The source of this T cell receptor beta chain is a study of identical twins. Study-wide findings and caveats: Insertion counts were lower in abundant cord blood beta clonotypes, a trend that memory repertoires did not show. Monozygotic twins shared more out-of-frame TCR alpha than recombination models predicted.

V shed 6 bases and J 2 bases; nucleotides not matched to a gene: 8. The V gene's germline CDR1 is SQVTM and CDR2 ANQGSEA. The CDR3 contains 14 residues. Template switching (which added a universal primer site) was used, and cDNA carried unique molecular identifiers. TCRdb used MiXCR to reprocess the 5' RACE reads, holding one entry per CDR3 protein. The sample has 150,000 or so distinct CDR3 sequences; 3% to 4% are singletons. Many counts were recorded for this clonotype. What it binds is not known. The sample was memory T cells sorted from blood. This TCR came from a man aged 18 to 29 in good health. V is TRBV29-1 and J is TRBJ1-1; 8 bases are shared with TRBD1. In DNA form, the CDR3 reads TGCAGCGTAGCGATTACAGGGGGTAACACTGAAGCTTTCTTT. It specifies CSVAITGGNTEAFF.